This paragraph reports one T cell receptor (beta chain). The source of the sample is a study of CD8+CD57+ T cells in acquired aplastic anemia. Both TCR beta VDJ combination and CDR3 sequence profiling were carried out. Genomic DNA was the template for this profiling. TCRdb recomputed calls from the reads with MiXCR, one row per CDR3 protein. The repertoire has roughly 200,000 distinct CDR3 sequences, nearly 65% of them found once; the top ten carry under 45%. The authors sequenced patients whose flow cytometry had shown CD8+CD57+ cell expansion. V shed 4 bases and J 1 base; nucleotides not matched to a gene: 4. The CDR3 covers 14 residues. Germline V CDR1 and CDR2: SGHTS, YDEGEE.

The sequenced sample consisted of sorted CD4+, CD8+, or CD8+CD57+ T cells (not recorded which) from PBMCs. The receptor comes from a human donor with aplastic anemia. The V gene is TRBV5-8, the J gene TRBJ2-5, with 7 bases identical to TRBD1. The CDR3 nucleotides are TGTGCCAGCAGCCCCTGGGACAGCCAAGAGACCCAGTACTTC. It encodes CASSPWDSQETQYF.